The clone carrying this T cell receptor beta chain was counted a single time. Its antigen remains unidentified. The method was immunoSEQ multiplex PCR; TCRdb's version includes in-frame clones alone and lacks a portion of them. The sample holds tens of thousands of clones, around four fifths seen once. The data originate from a study of cytomegalovirus exposure and HLA in healthy donors. General study findings and limits: The tendency of first-cohort TCR clusters to co-occur in the roughly 110 validation repertoires emerged from a later analysis.

The sequenced sample was PBMCs. The receptor was derived from a man between 25 and 39 years old in good health and CMV-seronegative.

The CDR3 reads CASSIDLSASLYNEQFF. The CDR3 nucleotides read TGTGCCAGTAGTATAGATCTATCTGCGTCACTATACAATGAGCAGTTCTTC. The chain combines TRBV19 with TRBJ2-1; no clear D. The CDR3 is made up of 17 amino acids. V was pared by 0 bases and J by 4 bases, with 16 bases between. CDR1 is LNHDA and CDR2 is SQIVND in the germline V gene (reference sequence). Full variable domain (rest looked up from reference TRBV19 and TRBJ2-1): DGGITQSPKYLFRKEGQNVTLSCEQNLNHDAMYWYRQDPGQGLRLIYYSQIVNDFQKGDIAEGYSVSREKKESFPLTVTSAQKNPTAFYLCASSIDLSASLYNEQFFGPGTRLTVL.